Presented here are 13 T cell receptor beta chains from one specimen sequenced in a study of T cell responses to AZD1222 COVID-19 vaccine. Only in-frame clones appear in the TCRdb table, and some are missing; sequencing was by immunoSEQ multiplex PCR. The sample shows 95,000 to 150,000 clones, roughly 93% of them seen only once. The sample consisted of peripheral blood, taken on day 0 of AZD1222 vaccination. These receptors were obtained from an adult in good health.

The CDR3 loop is CASSLAVTDTQYF. The CDR3 coding sequence is TGCGCCAGCAGCTTGGCGGTGACAGATACGCAGTATTTT. The genes are TRBV5-1 and TRBJ2-3; D gene unclear. The V gene's germline CDR1 is SGHRS and CDR2 YFSETQ. The CDR3 totals 13 residues. Trimming removed 0 bases at V and 3 bases at J, with 5 bases between. Full variable domain (remainder filled in from reference TRBV5-1 and TRBJ2-3): KAGVTQTPRYLIKTRGQQVTLSCSPISGHRSVSWYQQTPGQGLQFLFEYFSETQRNKGNFPGRFSGRQFSNSRSEMNVSTLELGDSALYLCASSLAVTDTQYFGPGTRLTVL.

V is TRBV5-1 and J is TRBJ1-4; a weak D match, TRBD1 (5 bases). Germline assignment: CDR1 SGHRS and CDR2 YFSETQ. The CDR3 has 16 residues. Between the trimmed V and J ends, which lost 3 bases and 7 bases, there was a span of 19 bases. The CDR3 DNA sequence: TGCGCCAGCAGCTCCCCGGAGAGGGGTCTAAGTGAAAAACTGTTTTTT. It codes for CASSSPERGLSEKLFF.

The chain employs TRBV5-1 and TRBJ1-1; a possible D gene is TRBD1 (5 bases). Trimming shortened V by 3 bases and J by 3 bases, and 9 bases separated the two germline ends. Germline-derived CDR1 and CDR2 are SGHRS and YFSETQ. The CDR3 has 13 amino acids. The CDR3 region is CASSWTSDTEAFF. The CDR3, as DNA: TGCGCCAGCAGCTGGACATCGGACACTGAAGCTTTCTTT.

This clone occurred once. The V call is TRBV19, the J call TRBJ2-3; 7 nucleotides align to TRBD2. Trimming at V came to 3 bases and at J to 1 base, leaving 4 bases not matched to a gene. The CDR3 sequence is 15 residues long. Germline lookup yields CDR1 LNHDA and CDR2 SQIVND (reference sequence). DNA of the CDR3: TGTGCCAGTAGTATTGGCGGGAGCCGCACAGATACGCAGTATTTT. It translates to CASSIGGSRTDTQYF.

The chain combines TRBV9 with TRBJ1-4; 7 bases line up with TRBD1. After removal of 2 bases from V and 3 bases from J, the junction contained 1 base not matched to a gene. This CDR3 comprises 14 residues. Germline-derived CDR1 and CDR2 are SGDLS and YYNGEE. The CDR3 bases are TGTGCCAGCAGCGTCGGGACAGCTAATGAAAAACTGTTTTTT. Its protein product is CASSVGTANEKLFF.

The V and J genes are TRBV2 and TRBJ1-1, with 8 positions matching TRBD1. Trimming cost V 4 bases and J 3 bases; bases outside gene matches: 4. CDR1 is SNHLY, CDR2 FYNNEI, per germline. The length of the CDR3 is 14 residues. CDR3 loop: CASSVGQGYTEAFF. Here the CDR3 DNA reads TGTGCCAGCAGTGTAGGACAGGGTTACACTGAAGCTTTCTTT.

This chain connects TRBV18 to TRBJ1-2; TRBD1 aligns across 7 bases. Germline V gene data show CDR1 as KGHSH and CDR2 as LQKENI. The CDR3 spans 15 residues. Trimming cost V 3 bases and J 2 bases; bases outside gene matches: 6. The CDR3 here is CASSPPTGWNYGYTF. CDR3 in DNA: TGTGCCAGCTCACCCCCGACAGGGTGGAACTATGGCTACACCTTC.

The gene calls are TRBV5-1 and TRBJ2-2; TRBD1 or TRBD2 may be the D gene (5 bases each). Between the trimmed V and J ends, which lost 3 bases and 2 bases, there was a span of 8 bases. CDR1 is SGHRS, CDR2 YFSETQ, per germline. The CDR3 has 14 amino acids. CDR3 in amino acids: CASSWGSNTGELFF. For the CDR3, the DNA is TGCGCCAGCAGCTGGGGGAGCAACACCGGGGAGCTGTTTTTT.

The J gene is TRBJ1-6, the V gene TRBV10-3; perhaps TRBD1 as D (5 bases). The length of the CDR3 is 18 residues. The germline CDR1 and CDR2 sequences are ENHRY and SYGVKD. Trimming took 2 bases from V and 0 from J, leaving 14 bases between them. The CDR3 spells CAISETGPVSSYNSPLHF. The CDR3 DNA sequence: TGTGCCATCAGTGAGACAGGCCCCGTCAGCTCCTATAATTCACCCCTCCACTTT.

This clone was recorded once. This chain joins TRBV7-9 and TRBJ1-5; 8 bases map to TRBD1. The CDR3 is 15 residues long. Germline V gene sequence: CDR1 SEHNR, CDR2 FQNEAQ (reference sequence). The ends lost 4 bases at V and 7 bases at J; junction bases unmatched: 9. Here the CDR3 reads CASSSSGTGGQPQHF. As DNA, the CDR3 is TGTGCCAGCAGCTCTTCAGGGACAGGTGGCCAGCCCCAGCATTTT.

This chain uses TRBV30 with TRBJ1-2; D gene uncertain. Trimming pared 4 bases from V and 8 bases from J, leaving 20 bases between. From germline, CDR1 is GTSNPN and CDR2 SVGIG (reference sequence). CDR3 length: 14 amino acids. CDR3 residues: CAWNHQWGGQGYTF. CDR3 sequence (DNA): TGTGCCTGGAATCACCAATGGGGAGGGCAAGGCTACACCTTC.

The J gene is TRBJ1-1, the V gene TRBV5-1, with 7 bases matching TRBD1. This CDR3 region has 15 residues. Trimming took 0 bases from V and 5 from J; bases not matched to a gene: 7. CDR1 is SGHRS and CDR2 is YFSETQ in the germline V gene. The CDR3 nucleotides are TGCGCCAGCAGCTTGGAGGCAGGGGGTTTAACTGAAGCTTTCTTT. It codes for CASSLEAGGLTEAFF.

The CDR3: CASSDRDRGAQEQYF. CDR3 coding DNA: TGTGCCAGCAGCGACCGGGACAGGGGAGCTCAGGAGCAGTACTTC. The J gene is TRBJ2-7, the V gene TRBV7-9; 10 nucleotides align to TRBD1. The CDR3 spans 15 residues. CDR1 is SEHNR, CDR2 FQNEAQ, per germline (reference sequence). Losses at the gene ends were 5 bases for V and 7 bases for J; bases not matched to a gene: 11.